These 31 T cell receptor beta chains came from one sample sequenced in a study of blood T cell repertoires in COVID-19. Produced via immunoSEQ multiplex PCR; TCRdb's table is partial and in-frame only. This sample has around 81,000 clones, with roughly nine tenths found just once. Sequencing was performed on peripheral blood. The receptors stem from a woman aged 55 to 70 with acute or convalescent COVID-19.

The chain links TRBV7-2 to TRBJ1-3; 8 bases line up with TRBD1. Trimming cost V 5 bases and J 2 bases; bases outside gene matches: 8. This CDR3 has 16 amino acids. Germline lookup yields CDR1 SGHTA and CDR2 FQGNSA. CDR3 residues: CASSKGQGGAGNTIYF. The CDR3, as DNA: TGTGCCAGCAGCAAAGGACAGGGCGGTGCTGGAAACACCATATATTTT.

This rearrangement joins TRBV7-9 to TRBJ2-7; D ambiguous. Germline V gene lookup returns CDR1 SEHNR and CDR2 FQNEAQ (reference sequence). The CDR3 totals 15 residues. Between the trimmed V and J ends, which lost 1 base and 6 bases, there was a span of 16 bases. CDR3 loop: CASSLDFLASVEQYF. DNA for the CDR3: TGTGCCAGCAGCTTAGATTTCCTCGCGAGTGTCGAGCAGTACTTC.

The rearrangement joins TRBV2 to TRBJ1-2, with 9 bases aligning to TRBD1. V shed 8 bases and J 4 bases; nucleotides not matched to a gene: 8. The CDR3 length is 14 residues. Per germline, CDR1 SNHLY and CDR2 FYNNEI. This CDR3 reads CASGRTGDSYGYTF. The CDR3 DNA sequence: TGTGCCAGCGGACGGACAGGGGACAGCTATGGCTACACCTTC.

The chain is built from TRBV7-9 and TRBJ2-1; 9 nucleotides match TRBD2. V dropped 3 bases and J dropped 5; count of bases not matched to a gene: 2. The V gene's germline CDR1 is SEHNR and CDR2 FQNEAQ (reference sequence). The CDR3 spans 14 residues. DNA for the CDR3: TGTGCCAGCAGCTTTAGCGGGGGTCACAATGAGCAGTTCTTC. Encoded protein: CASSFSGGHNEQFF.

The V and J genes are TRBV5-1 and TRBJ1-1, with 7 bases aligning to TRBD1. V lost 4 bases, J lost 3 bases, and 6 bases stayed unmatched. CDR1 and CDR2 from the germline V gene are SGHRS and YFSETQ. The CDR3 extends over 14 amino acids. The CDR3 is CASSIQGSDTEAFF. The CDR3 nucleotides are TGCGCCAGCAGCATACAGGGGAGTGACACTGAAGCTTTCTTT.

The count of this clone is one. The chain links TRBV2 to TRBJ2-7, with TRBD2 matching 13 bases. Losses at the gene ends were 5 bases for V and 0 bases for J; bases not matched to a gene: 1. CDR1 and CDR2 (germline): SNHLY, FYNNEI. This CDR3 contains 15 residues. The CDR3 nucleotides read TGTGCCAGCAGTAGGACTAGCGGGAGCTCCTACGAGCAGTACTTC. Its protein is CASSRTSGSSYEQYF. Based on the CDR3 plus reference TRBV2 and TRBJ2-7, the full variable domain is EPEVTQTPSHQVTQMGQEVILRCVPISNHLYFYWYRQILGQKVEFLVSFYNNEISEKSEIFDDQFSVERPDGSNFTLKIRSTKLEDSAMYFCASSRTSGSSYEQYFGPGTRLTVT.

This clone occurred once. The chain joins TRBV27 to TRBJ1-4; possibly TRBD1 for D (5 bases). The CDR3 is made up of 17 amino acids. Germline values: CDR1 MNHEY, CDR2 SMNVEV (reference sequence). V gave up 2 bases and J gave up 4 bases, with 17 bases separating them. For the CDR3, the DNA is TGTGCCAGCAGTTTACAAGTCCCCGCAGGGAATAATGAAAAACTGTTTTTT. It encodes CASSLQVPAGNNEKLFF.

The chain couples TRBV19 to TRBJ1-2; tentative D call: TRBD1 (5 bases). The V and J ends lost 6 bases and 3 bases respectively, with 14 bases between them. The germline V gene encodes CDR1 LNHDA and CDR2 SQIVND (reference sequence). The CDR3 runs 14 residues. The DNA of the CDR3 is TGTGCCAGTAGAACTCTGGGGGGGTACTATGGCTACACCTTC. Encoded protein: CASRTLGGYYGYTF. The full variable domain, in which reference TRBV19 and TRBJ1-2 provide the parts outside the CDR3, is DGGITQSPKYLFRKEGQNVTLSCEQNLNHDAMYWYRQDPGQGLRLIYYSQIVNDFQKGDIAEGYSVSREKKESFPLTVTSAQKNPTAFYLCASRTLGGYYGYTFGSGTRLTVV.

The rearrangement joins TRBV7-3 to TRBJ2-7; D is unresolved. The V end was cut by 5 bases, the J end by 6 bases, with 14 bases between. Germline V CDR1 and CDR2: SGHTA, FQGTGA. The CDR3 totals 13 residues. The CDR3 DNA follows: TGTGCCAGCAGCGGTATTAATACCGGCGAGCAGTACTTC. The encoded protein is CASSGINTGEQYF.

This clone was seen a handful of times. DNA of the CDR3: TGCAGCGTCCATCCTCTTCGGACTAGCGGGGCCGCAGATACGCAGTATTTT. Amino acids: CSVHPLRTSGAADTQYF. The chain joins TRBV29-1 to TRBJ2-3, with 12 bases lining up with TRBD2. CDR3 length: 17 amino acids. Germline V lookup: CDR1 SQVTM, CDR2 ANQGSEA. Trimming took 6 bases from V and 4 from J; bases not matched to a gene: 14.

J is TRBJ1-1 and V is TRBV18; 8 positions match TRBD1. The CDR3 covers 15 residues. V was pared by 2 bases and J by 3 bases, with 5 bases of the junction left unmatched. Germline V gene data show CDR1 as KGHSH and CDR2 as LQKENI. CDR3 sequence: CASSPWTGTDTEAFF. The CDR3 DNA follows: TGTGCCAGCTCACCATGGACAGGGACGGACACTGAAGCTTTCTTT.

The chain uses TRBV3-1 (or the pseudogene TRBV3-2) and TRBJ1-5; perhaps TRBD1 as D (6 bases). The V gene lost 4 bases and the J gene lost 3 bases, with 10 bases spanning the gap. This CDR3 spans 14 amino acids. Germline CDR1 LGHDT, CDR2 YNNKEL (reference sequence). The CDR3 bases are TGTGCCAGCAGCCCGGGACATATCAATCAGCCCCAGCATTTT. Protein: CASSPGHINQPQHF.

The chain recombines TRBV7-2 with TRBJ2-6; D might be TRBD1 (5 bases). Trimming took off 5 bases at V and 4 bases at J, with 21 bases between the two ends. This CDR3 spans 18 amino acids. Germline V CDR1 and CDR2: SGHTA, FQGNSA. CDR3 amino acids: CASSPFRSGLGGANVLTF. The CDR3 DNA reads TGTGCCAGCAGCCCCTTTCGGTCAGGGTTAGGCGGGGCCAACGTCCTGACTTTC.

The chain carries TRBV18 and TRBJ2-7; 7 bases map to TRBD1. V shed 3 bases and J 6 bases; nucleotides not matched to a gene: 5. The germline V gene has CDR1 KGHSH and CDR2 LQKENI. The CDR3 covers 13 residues. CDR3: CASSPPGQSEQYF. CDR3 nucleotides: TGTGCCAGCTCACCGCCGGGACAGAGCGAGCAGTACTTC.

This clone came up a few times. Additional DNA sequences in this sample encode the identical CDR3. The rearrangement uses TRBV5-5 and TRBJ1-2; D is undetermined. Trimming cost V 0 bases and J 6 bases, with 6 bases left between them. The CDR3 covers 12 residues. Germline CDR1 SGHKS, CDR2 YYEKEE (reference sequence). CDR3 bases: TGTGCCAGCAGCTTGGACAGAGATGGCTACACCTTC. Protein sequence: CASSLDRDGYTF.

This chain links TRBV6-5 with TRBJ2-4, with 8 bases matching TRBD1. The V gene's germline CDR1 is MNHEY and CDR2 SVGAGI. This CDR3 has 13 residues. The trim removed 6 bases at V and 9 bases at J, leaving 7 bases unmatched. The CDR3 sequence: CASSSGQGSIQYF. The CDR3 DNA is TGTGCCAGCAGCTCTGGACAGGGAAGCATTCAGTACTTC.

The chain joins TRBV4-2 to TRBJ1-6, with D unclear. V was pared by 0 bases and J by 4 bases, with 19 bases between. CDR3 length equals 19 residues. In germline, CDR1 is LGHNA, CDR2 YNFKEQ. This CDR3 reads CASSQDYIPVVEYNSPLHF. The CDR3, as DNA: TGTGCCAGCAGCCAAGATTATATCCCTGTGGTAGAATATAATTCACCCCTCCACTTT.

The chain carries TRBV10-3 and TRBJ2-1; 14 bases align to TRBD2. With 3 bases clipped from V and 8 bases from J, the junction kept 6 bases outside the gene matches. This CDR3 contains 16 residues. CDR1 and CDR2 (germline): ENHRY, SYGVKD. DNA for the CDR3: TGTGCCATCAGTGATTGGACTAGCGGGAGGAGCGATGAGCAGTTCTTC. Its translation: CAISDWTSGRSDEQFF.

This clone has more than one count but fewer than ten. V and J are TRBV29-1 and TRBJ1-1, with D hard to call. CDR1 is SQVTM, CDR2 ANQGSEA, per germline. Trimming took off 7 bases at V and 1 base at J, with 10 bases between the two ends. This CDR3 has 12 residues. The DNA of the CDR3 is TGCAGCGCACGATCGGGGAACACTGAAGCTTTCTTT. Translation: CSARSGNTEAFF.

The gene calls are TRBV2 and TRBJ2-3; 9 bases map to TRBD1. J lost 4 bases, V lost 8 bases, and 10 bases had no gene match. The length of the CDR3 is 15 residues. Germline lookup yields CDR1 SNHLY and CDR2 FYNNEI. Written as DNA, the CDR3 is TGTGCCAGCTCCTCAACAGGGGGCCTGGCAGATACGCAGTATTTT. This sequence encodes CASSSTGGLADTQYF.

V gene TRBV7-2 combines with J gene TRBJ2-5; 8 nucleotides align to TRBD2. This CDR3 is built from 16 residues. The germline V gene encodes CDR1 SGHTA and CDR2 FQGNSA. Germline trimming cut 1 base from V and 7 bases from J; bases unmatched to any gene: 11. The CDR3 reads CASSLVFGGGQGTQYF. CDR3 coding DNA: TGTGCCAGCAGCTTAGTATTCGGCGGGGGGCAGGGGACCCAGTACTTC.

This clone came up a few times. The chain couples TRBV12-3 or TRBV12-4 to TRBJ2-7, with a weak D call TRBD2 (5 bases). The CDR3 sequence is 13 residues long. Trimming took off 5 bases at V and 3 bases at J, with 11 bases between the two ends. CDR3 nucleotide sequence: TGTGCCAGCAGTCTGTTGGCGGGCTACGAGCAGTACTTC. Protein product: CASSLLAGYEQYF.

The chain couples TRBV6-1 to TRBJ1-2; D might be TRBD1 (6 bases). Between the trimmed V and J ends, which lost 0 bases and 8 bases, there was a span of 16 bases. The CDR3 spans 15 residues. Germline CDR1 MNHNS, CDR2 SASEGT. DNA for the CDR3: TGTGCCAGCAGTGAAGCCCGGCGGGGGGCCCGGGGCTACACCTTC. Translated: CASSEARRGARGYTF.

This clone was seen a few times. At one of its ends the junction is not consistent with the germline gene, which may arise from a read error. The chain uses TRBV10-2 and TRBJ1-2, with D perhaps TRBD1 (6 bases). This CDR3 is built from 15 residues. Germline V gene data show CDR1 as WSHSY and CDR2 as SAAADI. For the CDR3, the DNA is TGCGCCAGCACGAGGGACATTTTTGTTAACGATGGCTACACCTTC. Translation: CASTRDIFVNDGYTF.

A single count supports this clone. V usage is TRBV2 and J usage is TRBJ1-3; D is undetermined. The germline V gene encodes CDR1 SNHLY and CDR2 FYNNEI. V was shortened by 4 bases and J by 2 bases, with 12 bases between the two germline ends. The CDR3 spans 15 residues. The CDR3 DNA sequence: TGTGCCAGCAGTGGGATGGGAGGAACTGGAAACACCATATATTTT. This encodes CASSGMGGTGNTIYF.

This rearrangement joins TRBV7-6 to TRBJ1-6, with D maybe TRBD1 (6 bases). The CDR3 totals 15 residues. Germline-derived CDR1 and CDR2 are SGHVS and FNYEAQ. Trimming stripped 4 bases from V and 8 bases from J, with 15 bases between. The DNA for the CDR3 is TGTGCCAGCAGCTCGGCCGCAGGGGCGGATTCACCCCTCCACTTT. Protein: CASSSAAGADSPLHF.

J is TRBJ2-2 and V is TRBV5-4, with D maybe TRBD1 (5 bases). V was cut by 4 bases and J by 6 bases, with 16 bases left in between. The germline V gene encodes CDR1 SGHNT and CDR2 YYREEE (reference sequence). This CDR3 region has 15 residues. CDR3 residues: CASSPNKGRSGELFF. The CDR3 DNA reads as TGTGCCAGCAGCCCCAACAAGGGGCGGTCCGGGGAGCTGTTTTTT.

This chain links TRBV6-2 or TRBV6-3 with TRBJ2-1; 12 bases match TRBD2. The CDR3 is 14 residues long. Per germline, CDR1 MNHEY and CDR2 SVGEGT. Trimming cost V 7 bases and J 8 bases; bases outside gene matches: 6. CDR3 in DNA: TGTGCCAGCACCCCAAGACTAGCGGGAGATGAGCAGTTCTTC. Encoded protein: CASTPRLAGDEQFF.

This chain joins TRBV29-1 and TRBJ2-7; a weak D match, TRBD1 (6 bases). Germline CDR1 is SQVTM and CDR2 is ANQGSEA. V lost 6 bases, J lost 0 bases, and 18 bases lay in between. There are 15 residues in the CDR3. The CDR3 region is CSVRTASTGSYEQYF. Written as DNA, the CDR3 is TGCAGCGTGAGAACAGCCTCGACAGGCTCCTACGAGCAGTACTTC.

The genes are TRBV6-5 and TRBJ2-3; 9 nucleotides align to TRBD2. CDR1 and CDR2 from the germline V gene are MNHEY and SVGAGI. J was trimmed by 4 bases and V by 6 bases; bases with no gene match: 5. This CDR3 region has 14 residues. DNA of the CDR3: TGTGCCAGCAGAGGACTAGCGTACTCAGATACGCAGTATTTT. Its translation: CASRGLAYSDTQYF.

This clone was detected once. The V gene is TRBV28, the J gene TRBJ1-6; D unclear. Trimming took off 5 bases at V and 10 bases at J, with 9 bases between the two ends. The CDR3 has 12 residues. Germline values: CDR1 MDHEN, CDR2 SYDVKM. The CDR3 spells CASSPPGSPLHF. CDR3 DNA: TGTGCCAGCAGTCCCCCGGGGTCACCCCTCCACTTT.